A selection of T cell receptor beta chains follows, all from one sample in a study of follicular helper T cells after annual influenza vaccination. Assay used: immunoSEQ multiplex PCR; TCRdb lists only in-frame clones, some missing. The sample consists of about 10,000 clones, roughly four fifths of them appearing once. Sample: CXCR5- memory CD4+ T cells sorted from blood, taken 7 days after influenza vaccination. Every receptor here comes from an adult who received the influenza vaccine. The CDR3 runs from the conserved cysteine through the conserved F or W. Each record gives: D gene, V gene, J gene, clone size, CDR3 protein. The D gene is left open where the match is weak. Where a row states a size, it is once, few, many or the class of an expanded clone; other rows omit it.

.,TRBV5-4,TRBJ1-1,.,CASSRGRAGENTEAFF
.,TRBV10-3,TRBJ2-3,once,CAISVRDFTDTQYF
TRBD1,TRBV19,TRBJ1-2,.,CASSVRTGVSNGYTF
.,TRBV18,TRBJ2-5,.,CASSRYGSYQETQYF
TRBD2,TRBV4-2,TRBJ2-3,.,CASSLRGGLRDTQYF
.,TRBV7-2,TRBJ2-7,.,CASSPGPLSAYEQYF
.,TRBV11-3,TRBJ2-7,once,CASSLALYEQYF
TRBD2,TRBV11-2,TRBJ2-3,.,CASSLGRRGGPDTQYF
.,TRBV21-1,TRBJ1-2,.,CASEKAGNYGYTF
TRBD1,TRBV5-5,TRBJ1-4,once,CASSLTGTATNEKLFF
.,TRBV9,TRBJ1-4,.,CASSVGTRDEKLFF
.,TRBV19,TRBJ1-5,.,CASSNGEPQHF
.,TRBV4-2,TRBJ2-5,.,CASSQDVGVKTQYF
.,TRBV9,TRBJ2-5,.,CASSVAQRETQYF
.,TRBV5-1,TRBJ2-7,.,CASSLDKSPATYEQYF
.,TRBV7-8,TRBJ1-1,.,CASTLSLDSEAFF
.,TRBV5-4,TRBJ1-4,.,CASSLGRLNEKLFF
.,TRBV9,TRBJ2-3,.,CASSVRPSVDTQYF
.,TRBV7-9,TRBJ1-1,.,CASSHEGTAMNTEAFF
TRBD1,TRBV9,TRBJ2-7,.,CASSVTDRVRTYEQYF